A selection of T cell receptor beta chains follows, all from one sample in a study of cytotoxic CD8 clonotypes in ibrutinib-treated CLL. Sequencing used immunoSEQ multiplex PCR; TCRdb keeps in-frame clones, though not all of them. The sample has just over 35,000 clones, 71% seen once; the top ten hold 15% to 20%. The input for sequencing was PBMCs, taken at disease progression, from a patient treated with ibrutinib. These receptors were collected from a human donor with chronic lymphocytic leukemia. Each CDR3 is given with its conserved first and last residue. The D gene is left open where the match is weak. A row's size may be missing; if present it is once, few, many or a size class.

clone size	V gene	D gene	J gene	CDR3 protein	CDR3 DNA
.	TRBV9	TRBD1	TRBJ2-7	CASSVGQGASYEQYF	TGTGCCAGCAGCGTCGGACAGGGGGCCTCCTACGAGCAGTACTTC
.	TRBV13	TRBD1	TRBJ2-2	CASSLNRGQSGELFF	TGTGCCAGCAGCCTAAACAGGGGGCAGAGCGGGGAGCTGTTTTTT
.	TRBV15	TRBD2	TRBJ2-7	CATSRDGGGNDEQYF	TGTGCCACCAGCAGAGATGGGGGGGGGAATGACGAGCAGTACTTC
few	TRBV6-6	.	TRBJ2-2	CATFVTGELFF	TGTGCCACCTTCGTCACCGGGGAGCTGTTTTTT
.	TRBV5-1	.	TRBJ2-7	CASSLGTGQFSEQYF	TGCGCCAGCAGCTTAGGAACTGGACAGTTCTCCGAGCAGTACTTC
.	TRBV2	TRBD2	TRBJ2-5	CASRSLAGGRAETQYF	TGTGCCAGCAGGTCTCTAGCGGGGGGCCGAGCGGAGACCCAGTACTTC
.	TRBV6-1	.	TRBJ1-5	CASSEVRPSGRTPQHF	TGTGCCAGCAGTGAAGTCCGGCCGTCTGGCCGTACGCCCCAGCATTTT
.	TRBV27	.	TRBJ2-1	CASSPGLGSYNEQFF	TGTGCCAGCAGCCCAGGGTTAGGCTCCTACAATGAGCAGTTCTTC
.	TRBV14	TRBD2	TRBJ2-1	CASSQEAGGYNEQFF	TGTGCCAGCAGCCAAGAAGCGGGAGGCTACAATGAGCAGTTCTTC
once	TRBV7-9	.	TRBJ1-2	CASSNDGSGYGYTF	TGTGCCAGCAGCAACGACGGCTCGGGCTATGGCTACACCTTC
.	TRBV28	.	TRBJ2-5	CASSWTDREETQYF	TGTGCCAGCAGTTGGACAGACCGGGAGGAGACCCAGTACTTC
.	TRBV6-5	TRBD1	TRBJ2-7	CASKLDRESYEQYF	TGTGCCAGCAAATTGGACAGGGAATCCTACGAGCAGTACTTC
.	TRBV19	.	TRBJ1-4	CASSMGSSPNEKLFF	TGTGCCAGTAGTATGGGGAGCAGTCCTAATGAAAAACTGTTTTTT
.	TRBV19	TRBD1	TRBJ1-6	CASSVNRGGSSPLHF	TGTGCCAGTAGTGTAAACAGGGGAGGAAGTTCACCCCTCCACTTT
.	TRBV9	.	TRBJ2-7	CASSVGVSYEQYF	TGTGCCAGCAGCGTAGGAGTCAGCTACGAGCAGTACTTC
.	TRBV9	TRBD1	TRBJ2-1	CASSPRQGMNEQFF	TGTGCCAGCAGCCCAAGACAGGGAATGAATGAGCAGTTCTTC
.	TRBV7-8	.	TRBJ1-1	CASSLVAGNTEAFF	TGTGCCAGCAGCTTAGTGGCGGGGAACACTGAAGCTTTCTTT
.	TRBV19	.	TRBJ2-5	CASSIGVKETQYF	TGTGCCAGTAGTATTGGAGTAAAAGAGACCCAGTACTTC
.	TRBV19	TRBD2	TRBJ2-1	CASRSLRGGRVYNEQFF	TGTGCCAGTAGGTCGTTGCGCGGGGGGAGAGTTTACAATGAGCAGTTCTTC
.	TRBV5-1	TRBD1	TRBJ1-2	CASSPDPGTAYGYTF	TGCGCCAGCAGCCCCGACCCCGGGACAGCATATGGCTACACCTTC
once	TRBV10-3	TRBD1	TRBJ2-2	CAISESRDRGSGELFF	TGTGCCATCAGTGAGTCGAGGGACAGGGGATCCGGGGAGCTGTTTTTT
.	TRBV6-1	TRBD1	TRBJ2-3	CASSVGTGDADTQYF	TGTGCCAGCAGTGTCGGGACAGGGGACGCAGATACGCAGTATTTT
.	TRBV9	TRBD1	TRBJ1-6	CASSGIGQGSPLHF	TGTGCCAGCAGCGGTATCGGACAGGGATCTCCCCTCCACTTT
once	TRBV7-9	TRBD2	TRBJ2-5	CASSLATGGGALETQYF	TGTGCCAGCAGCTTAGCGACCGGCGGGGGGGCCCTGGAGACCCAGTACTTC
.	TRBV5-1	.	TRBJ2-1	CASSLAVGNNEQFF	TGCGCCAGCAGCTTGGCCGTAGGAAACAATGAGCAGTTCTTC
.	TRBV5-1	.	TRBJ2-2	CASSSTRPPGELFF	TGCGCCAGCAGCAGTACACGGCCCCCCGGGGAGCTGTTTTTT
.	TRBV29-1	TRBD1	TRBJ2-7	CSALAQGAYEQYF	TGCAGCGCCTTGGCGCAGGGGGCCTACGAGCAGTACTTC
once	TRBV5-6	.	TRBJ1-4	CASTTGPGDEKLFF	TGTGCCAGCACCACGGGACCTGGGGATGAAAAACTGTTTTTT
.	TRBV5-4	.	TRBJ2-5	CASSLGPMGETQYF	TGTGCCAGCAGCTTAGGACCGATGGGCGAGACCCAGTACTTC
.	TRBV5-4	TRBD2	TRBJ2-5	CASSTSGGAEETQYF	TGTGCCAGCAGCACGAGCGGGGGGGCCGAGGAGACCCAGTACTTC
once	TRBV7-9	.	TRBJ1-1	CASSLAQGETEAFF	TGTGCCAGCAGCTTAGCGCAGGGTGAGACTGAAGCTTTCTTT
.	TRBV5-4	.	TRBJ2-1	CASSPSGGTYNEQFF	TGTGCCAGCAGTCCCAGTGGGGGAACCTACAATGAGCAGTTCTTC
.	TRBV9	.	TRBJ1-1	CASSDGDTEAFF	TGTGCCAGCAGCGACGGCGACACTGAAGCTTTCTTT
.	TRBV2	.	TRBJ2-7	CASRDRAYEQYF	TGTGCCAGCAGGGACAGAGCCTACGAGCAGTACTTC
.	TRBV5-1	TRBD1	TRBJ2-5	CASSGDRGLTQYF	TGCGCCAGCAGCGGCGACAGGGGGTTGACCCAGTACTTC
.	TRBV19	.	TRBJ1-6	CASSTESSYNSPLHF	TGTGCCAGTAGTACAGAGAGCTCCTATAATTCACCCCTCCACTTT
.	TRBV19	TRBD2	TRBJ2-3	CASNNGGADTQYF	TGTGCCAGTAATAACGGGGGGGCCGATACGCAGTATTTT
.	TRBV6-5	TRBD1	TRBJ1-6	CASSSGQGDISPLHF	TGTGCCAGCAGTTCGGGACAGGGGGATATCTCACCCCTCCACTTT
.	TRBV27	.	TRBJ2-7	CASTRPGDYEQYF	TGTGCCAGCACCCGCCCGGGGGACTACGAGCAGTACTTC
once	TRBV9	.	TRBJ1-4	CASSVAQGWGATNEKLFF	TGTGCCAGCAGCGTAGCTCAAGGGTGGGGAGCAACTAATGAAAAACTGTTTTTT
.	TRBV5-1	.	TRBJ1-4	CASSLETTNEKLFF	TGCGCCAGCAGCTTGGAGACAACTAATGAAAAACTGTTTTTT
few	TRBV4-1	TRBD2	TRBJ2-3	CASSQEPGGSTDTQYF	TGCGCCAGCAGCCAAGAGCCGGGGGGGAGCACAGATACGCAGTATTTT
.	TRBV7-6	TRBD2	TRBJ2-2	CASSPTSGGNTGELFF	TGTGCCAGCAGCCCGACTAGCGGGGGGAACACCGGGGAGCTGTTTTTT
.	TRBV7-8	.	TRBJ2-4	CASSGLGVKNIQYF	TGTGCCAGCAGCGGCCTAGGCGTAAAAAACATTCAGTACTTC
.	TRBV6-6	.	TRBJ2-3	CASRQGGSRTDTQYF	TGTGCCAGCAGACAAGGGGGTAGTCGGACAGATACGCAGTATTTT
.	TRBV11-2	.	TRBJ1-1	CASSLSGGNTEAFF	TGTGCCAGCAGCTTGTCTGGGGGAAACACTGAAGCTTTCTTT
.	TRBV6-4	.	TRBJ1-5	CASSEGNSNQPQHF	TGTGCCAGCAGTGAGGGGAATAGCAATCAGCCCCAGCATTTT